The clone carrying this T cell receptor (beta chain) was recorded a few times. Its antigen is undetermined. This record belongs to a study of T-cell memory formation after mild COVID-19. Study background: TCR clusters were mostly donor specific.

5'RACE, which relied on constant-segment primers, yielded TCR alpha and TCR beta cDNA libraries carrying sample barcodes and UMIs. Each CDR3 protein gets one entry after TCRdb re-called the 5' RACE reads with MiXCR. The sample lists around 420,000 distinct CDR3 sequences; approximately 25% were seen once. Study-wide findings and caveats: Contracting CD4+ clones lay largely in CM and EM, with CD8+ ones residing in EMRA. The pre-infection memory compartment contained some responding clones, suggesting cross-reactive memory joined.

V was trimmed by 5 bases and J by 2 bases, leaving 7 bases between them. This CDR3 is 11 amino acids long. CDR1 and CDR2 from the germline V gene are DFQATT and SNEGSKA (reference sequence). Sequenced input: PBMCs or a T cell subset sorted from them (not recorded which). The gene calls are TRBV20-1 and TRBJ2-7; unclear D gene. The source is an adult woman who had mild COVID-19 (a few samples of this study predate the infection). Cell type and time point are not known. DNA for the CDR3: TGCAGTGCTTCAACCCCCTACGAGCAGTACTTC. Its protein product is CSASTPYEQYF.